These T cell receptor beta chains were read from a single sample in a study of cytomegalovirus exposure and HLA in healthy donors. Assay used: immunoSEQ multiplex PCR; TCRdb lists only in-frame clones, some missing. Of approximately 190,000 clones in the sample, around 84% were seen once. Sequenced: PBMCs. The receptors were sampled from a woman between 50 and 59 years old in good health and CMV-seropositive. Both conserved end residues are part of each CDR3. A D gene is named only where the DNA matches it firmly. The size entry is marked missing in some rows and otherwise reads once, few, many or a size class.

TGTGCCAGCAGCTTGGTATGGACTAGCGGGTACAATGAGCAGTTCTTC CASSLVWTSGYNEQFF TRBJ2-1 TRBD2 16 TRBV5-5 NA
TGTGCCAGCAGTTACCGCGGGACAGGGGGCGGCTACACCTTC CASSYRGTGGGYTF TRBJ1-2 TRBD1 14 TRBV6-5 once
TGTGCCAGCAGTTTAGGTGGGACAGGGGCGGTAACTGAAGCTTTCTTT CASSLGGTGAVTEAFF TRBJ1-1 TRBD1 16 TRBV28 NA
TGTGCCAGGATGGCAGGGTCCTACATGGAGCCCCAGCATTTT CARMAGSYMEPQHF TRBJ1-5 NA 14 TRBV6-4 NA
TGTGCCAGCAGCAAACAGGGGATGAACACTGAAGCTTTCTTT CASSKQGMNTEAFF TRBJ1-1 TRBD1 14 TRBV7-2 few
TGCGCCAGCAGCTTGGCGACGACAGCTAGTCGGAGCACTGAAGCTTTCTTT CASSLATTASRSTEAFF TRBJ1-1 NA 17 TRBV5-1 NA
TGCGCCAGCAGCTTGGGACAGGGGGCTTATGGCTACACCTTC CASSLGQGAYGYTF TRBJ1-2 TRBD1 14 TRBV5-1 NA
TGTGCCTGGATCTCCTCGGGGAACACTGAAGCTTTCTTT CAWISSGNTEAFF TRBJ1-1 NA 13 TRBV30 few
TGTGCCAGCAGCTTGGTCGGCCAGGGGGACACTGAAGCTTTCTTT CASSLVGQGDTEAFF TRBJ1-1 TRBD1 15 TRBV5-6 NA
TGTGCCAGTAGTTTGAACAGGGGCCGAAGCATATTGAACACTGAAGCTTTCTTT CASSLNRGRSILNTEAFF TRBJ1-1 TRBD1 18 TRBV19 NA
TGTGCCAGCAGCTTAGCGGGGCCCACTCACGAGCAGTACTTC CASSLAGPTHEQYF TRBJ2-7 NA 14 TRBV7-9 once
TGTGCCAGCCGGCCGGGTAGCACAGATACGCAGTATTTT CASRPGSTDTQYF TRBJ2-3 NA 13 TRBV4-2 NA
TGTGCCAGCAGTGGCGGTGGATTTAGCAATCAGCCCCAGCATTTT CASSGGGFSNQPQHF TRBJ1-5 NA 15 TRBV6-1 few
TGTGCCTGGAGTGTACAGGGCTACGAGCAGTACTTC CAWSVQGYEQYF TRBJ2-7 NA 12 TRBV30 NA
TGTGCCAGCAGCCCCAACAAGGGCCGGGGTGAAAAACTGTTTTTT CASSPNKGRGEKLFF TRBJ1-4 NA 15 TRBV14 NA
TGTGCCAGCAGCTTACACAGGGGTGGTACGGAGACCCAGTACTTC CASSLHRGGTETQYF TRBJ2-5 TRBD1 15 TRBV11-2 NA
TGTGCCAGCAGCAGGAAGACTGGGGCAGGGTCCCATTTAGATGGCTACACCTTC CASSRKTGAGSHLDGYTF TRBJ1-2 NA 18 TRBV7-9 NA
TGTGCCAGCAGTGAAGACTTTCAAATGAACACTGAAGCTTTCTTT CASSEDFQMNTEAFF TRBJ1-1 NA 15 TRBV2 NA
TGTGCCAGCAGCGTTGGGCAGGAGGGGGGGGAAAAACTGTTTTTT CASSVGQEGGEKLFF TRBJ1-4 NA 15 TRBV5-4 NA
TGTGCCAGCAGCGTAGTCCTAGCGGGGGGGCGTCTGTTCTTC CASSVVLAGGRLFF TRBJ2-1 TRBD2 14 TRBV9 NA
TGTGCCAGCAGCGTAGGGAGCGGGGGGGCGTATGCGCAGTTCTTC CASSVGSGGAYAQFF TRBJ2-1 TRBD2 15 TRBV9 NA
TGTGCCAGCACCAAAACAGGGCCGAACACCGGGGAGCTGTTTTTT CASTKTGPNTGELFF TRBJ2-2 NA 15 TRBV11-2 NA
TGTGCCAGCAGCCCCGGGGTGGCTGGTGGCTACACCTTC CASSPGVAGGYTF TRBJ1-2 NA 13 TRBV7-8 NA
TGTGCCAGCAGCTTGGGACTAGCGGTTACGTCCTACGAGCAGTACTTC CASSLGLAVTSYEQYF TRBJ2-7 TRBD2 16 TRBV5-4 NA
TGCAGCGTTGTTGTCCATAGCACAGATACGCAGTATTTT CSVVVHSTDTQYF TRBJ2-3 NA 13 TRBV29-1 NA
TGTGCCAGCAGCCGTCGAGCGGGGGACGGAGCCTACGAGCAGTACTTC CASSRRAGDGAYEQYF TRBJ2-7 TRBD2 16 TRBV4-2 NA
TGTGCCAGCAGTTGGGACAGGGGGGGGGCTTTCTTT CASSWDRGGAFF TRBJ1-1 TRBD1 12 TRBV6-1 NA